The clone carrying this T cell receptor beta chain was seen many times. The entry originates in a study of shared clonotypes between healthy human individuals. Study overall: Researchers drew samples from two women and three men aged 18 to 49.

The CDR3 is 14 amino acids. The data were produced by immunoSEQ multiplex PCR, yet TCRdb's version contains in-frame clones alone and is incomplete. The table shows about 1.1 million clones, with roughly 80% occurring only once. This sequence joins TRBV21-1 and TRBJ2-7; TRBD2 is the table's D call, not checked against the DNA. TRBV21-1 is shown as a pseudogene. The receptor was derived from a man between 18 and 29 years old in good health. Some clones in this sample may be carry-over from other donors' samples. Sequencing was done on a sample of memory CD4+ T cells from PBMCs. Subset in this sample: CD45RA-negative fraction. The DNA for the CDR3 is TGTGCCAGCCCCCGCGGGGAGGGGAAGTACGAGCAGTACTTC. Protein product: CASPRGEGKYEQYF.